The 2 T cell receptor beta chains presented below share a single source sample, sequenced in a study of shared clonotypes between healthy human individuals. Repertoires were generated with immunoSEQ multiplex PCR, while TCRdb's copy carries only in-frame clones and drops some. Of under 650,000 clones in the sample, about 96% were seen once. Sequencing used naive CD4+ T cells sorted from blood. Subset reported: CD45RA+ positively selected. The source is a woman in her 30s in good health.

This sequence joins TRBV18 and TRBJ1-6; unclear D gene. CDR1 and CDR2 (germline): KGHSH, LQKENI. This CDR3 contains 15 residues. Trimming pared 2 bases from V and 0 bases from J, leaving 5 bases between. CDR3 sequence: CASSPRSSYNSPLHF. The CDR3 DNA sequence: TGTGCCAGCTCACCAAGGAGCTCCTATAATTCACCCCTCCACTTT. The full variable domain, completed using reference TRBV18 and TRBJ1-6, is NAGVMQNPRHLVRRRGQEARLRCSPMKGHSHVYWYRQLPEEGLKFMVYLQKENIIDESGMPKERFSAEFPKEGPSILRIQQVVRGDSAAYFCASSPRSSYNSPLHFGNGTRLTVT.

This chain joins TRBV19 and TRBJ2-3; 9 bases line up with TRBD2. Germline trimming cut 10 bases from V and 3 bases from J; bases unmatched to any gene: 11. CDR3 length: 15 residues. Germline loops: CDR1 LNHDA, CDR2 SQIVND (reference sequence). The CDR3 nucleotides are TGTGCCACCTCTAGCGGGACTAAGAGGACAGATACGCAGTATTTT. This sequence encodes CATSSGTKRTDTQYF.